Each of the 10 T cell receptor beta chains below was sequenced from the same sample in a study of T cell responses to AZD1222 COVID-19 vaccine. The table came from immunoSEQ multiplex PCR; TCRdb's copy has only in-frame clones and leaves some out. The table lists roughly 150,000 clones, more than 85% of them singletons. Specimen: peripheral blood, collected on day 0 of AZD1222 vaccination. All receptors come from an adult in good health.

V is TRBV5-5 and J is TRBJ1-1, with a weak D call TRBD1 (5 bases). From germline, CDR1 is SGHKS and CDR2 YYEKEE (reference sequence). CDR3 length equals 14 residues. The V and J ends lost 0 bases and 3 bases respectively, with 9 bases between them. The CDR3 spells CASSLARVHTEAFF. The CDR3 coding sequence is TGTGCCAGCAGCTTGGCCAGGGTCCACACTGAAGCTTTCTTT. Variable domain in full (rest from reference TRBV5-5 and TRBJ1-1): DAGVTQSPTHLIKTRGQQVTLRCSPISGHKSVSWYQQVLGQGPQFIFQYYEKEERGRGNFPDRFSARQFPNYSSELNVNALLLGDSALYLCASSLARVHTEAFFGQGTRLTVV.

The V gene is TRBV19, the J gene TRBJ2-3; 12 bases line up with TRBD2. After removal of 4 bases from V and 3 bases from J, the junction contained 8 bases not matched to a gene. CDR3 length equals 17 residues. CDR1 is LNHDA, CDR2 SQIVND, per germline (reference sequence). In nucleotides, the CDR3 is TGTGCCAGTAGTAAATCCCCGACTAGCGGGAGAACAGATACGCAGTATTTT. Its translation: CASSKSPTSGRTDTQYF.

This clone came up once. The chain employs TRBV7-8 and TRBJ2-1; D is possibly TRBD2 (5 bases). V was trimmed by 5 bases and J by 0 bases, leaving 11 bases between them. CDR3 length: 15 amino acids. Per the germline V gene, CDR1 is SGHVS and CDR2 is FQNEAQ. The CDR3 spells CASSERKSSYNEQFF. CDR3 in DNA: TGTGCCAGCAGCGAGCGGAAGAGCTCCTACAATGAGCAGTTCTTC.

The chain joins TRBV5-4 to TRBJ1-2; D not resolved. Per the germline V gene, CDR1 is SGHNT and CDR2 is YYREEE (reference sequence). Trimming took 5 bases from V and 4 from J, leaving 9 bases between them. The CDR3 loop spans 12 amino acids. The CDR3 nucleotides are TGTGCCAGCAGTTCAGACGTCTATGGCTACACCTTC. Translation gives CASSSDVYGYTF.

This clone was seen a single time. The chain has TRBV29-1 and TRBJ1-1; the D is unclear. In germline, CDR1 is SQVTM, CDR2 ANQGSEA. The germline V and J ends were trimmed by 4 bases and 2 bases, with 5 bases remaining between them. This CDR3 spans 11 amino acids. The chain's CDR3 is CSVATNTEAFF. As DNA, the CDR3 is TGCAGCGTTGCCACAAACACTGAAGCTTTCTTT.

The V call is TRBV6-4, the J call TRBJ2-1, with TRBD2 as a possible D gene (9 bases). With 5 bases removed from V and 6 bases from J, the gap between germline ends came to 17 bases. CDR3 length equals 15 residues. CDR1 and CDR2 from the germline V gene are MRHNA and SNTAGT. The CDR3 is CASSLLAGQANEQFF. As DNA, the CDR3 is TGTGCCAGCAGTCTCCTAGCGGGACAGGCCAATGAGCAGTTCTTC.

This chain connects TRBV3-1 (or the pseudogene TRBV3-2) to TRBJ1-6; 8 bases line up with TRBD1. This CDR3 has 17 amino acids. CDR1 is LGHDT, CDR2 YNNKEL, per germline (reference sequence). The V gene end was trimmed by 4 bases and the J gene end by 2 bases; junction bases not matched to a gene: 7. CDR3 sequence reads: CASSPVGQGAYNSPLHF. The CDR3 DNA follows: TGTGCCAGCAGCCCCGTTGGACAGGGAGCCTATAATTCACCCCTCCACTTT.

V is TRBV5-1 and J is TRBJ2-1; 9 positions agree with TRBD1. Germline loops: CDR1 SGHRS, CDR2 YFSETQ. V shed 4 bases, J shed 5 bases, and the junction held 4 bases outside the gene matches. The CDR3 loop spans 14 amino acids. The CDR3: CASSVGTGNNEQFF. As DNA, the CDR3 is TGCGCCAGCAGCGTCGGGACAGGGAACAATGAGCAGTTCTTC.

This chain uses TRBV6-5 with TRBJ2-7; D unresolved. Trimming took off 6 bases at V and 0 bases at J, with 15 bases between the two ends. CDR1 is MNHEY, CDR2 SVGAGI, per germline. The CDR3 is 15 amino acids. The CDR3 bases are TGTGCCAGCAGCTCAGTTCCACTTAGCTCCTACGAGCAGTACTTC. Encoded protein: CASSSVPLSSYEQYF.

This chain connects TRBV4-1 to TRBJ1-4; D gene ambiguous. Germline CDR1 is MGHRA and CDR2 is YSYEKL. The CDR3 runs 14 residues. V was trimmed by 1 base and J by 4 bases, leaving 7 bases between them. The CDR3 region has the DNA TGCGCCAGCAGCCAAGGCGCGATTAATGAAAAACTGTTTTTT. Protein: CASSQGAINEKLFF.